This is a list of T cell receptor beta chains from one sample in a study of OX40 agonist ivuxolimab in advanced cancers. TCRdb's copy holds only in-frame clones and misses some; the assay was immunoSEQ multiplex PCR. The data hold under 90,000 clones, with 80% to 85% observed a single time. This specimen consisted of CD4+ or CD8+ T cells sorted from blood, obtained in a trial of the OX40 agonist ivuxolimab. Every receptor here comes from an adult with an advanced solid tumor such as melanoma, head and neck, liver or kidney cancer. CDR3s include the opening cysteine and the closing phenylalanine or tryptophan. Each record gives: clone size, D gene, J gene, V gene, CDR3 DNA, CDR3 protein. The D gene is left open where the match is weak. The listing skips clone size in some rows; elsewhere it reads once, few, many or a size class.

once NA TRBJ2-7 TRBV7-2 TGTGCCAGCAGCTTAGCGCTTAGCCTAAACTTC CASSLALSLNF
NA NA TRBJ2-7 TRBV27 TGTGCCAGCAGTTTAATCTTCCACGAGCAGTACTTC CASSLIFHEQYF
NA TRBD2 TRBJ2-1 TRBV19 TGTGCCAGTAGTATAGAGACTAGCGGGAGCGATGAGCAGTTCTTC CASSIETSGSDEQFF
NA TRBD1 TRBJ1-1 TRBV27 TGTGCCAGCAGTTCGAAAGTGAGCGGGACAGAGGGGAAGAACACTGAAGCTTTCTTT CASSSKVSGTEGKNTEAFF
NA NA TRBJ1-1 TRBV7-2 TGTGCCAGCATCAACGGACAGTTGAACACTGAAGCTTTCTTT CASINGQLNTEAFF
NA NA TRBJ2-3 TRBV9 TGTGCCAGCAGCCCCCGCCCCGTTAGCACAGATACGCAGTATTTT CASSPRPVSTDTQYF
NA NA TRBJ2-7 TRBV28 TGTGCCAGCAGTAAATATCGAGCAGTGACTGGCGAGCAGTACTTC CASSKYRAVTGEQYF
NA TRBD1 TRBJ1-2 TRBV5-1 TGCGCCAGCAGCTTGGGTGAGCAGGGGGTCTATGGCTACACCTTC CASSLGEQGVYGYTF
NA TRBD2 TRBJ2-7 TRBV4-3 TGCGCCAGCAGCCAAGTCCCAGCGGGAGTGAACGAGCAGTACTTC CASSQVPAGVNEQYF
NA NA TRBJ1-5 TRBV5-1 TGCGCCAGCAGCTTGTTGGGGGGCGGCAATCAGCCCCAGCATTTT CASSLLGGGNQPQHF
NA NA TRBJ1-5 TRBV7-9 TGTGCCAGCAGCCGAGGGGATTTCAATCAGCCCCAGCATTTT CASSRGDFNQPQHF
medium-sized NA TRBJ1-5 TRBV10-1 TGCGCCACCATTGGGGGCAATCAGCCCCAGCATTTT CATIGGNQPQHF
few NA TRBJ1-1 TRBV29-1 TGCAGCGTCCAAGGGGGGTCTTCGAACACTGAAGCTTTCTTT CSVQGGSSNTEAFF
NA TRBD2 TRBJ2-1 TRBV14 TGTGCCAGCAGCCCCCTGGGCGGGAGAGGCGATGAGCAGTTCTTC CASSPLGGRGDEQFF
NA NA TRBJ2-7 TRBV27 TGTGCCAGTTCCCCGAGGGGGATCTCCTACGAGCAGTACTTC CASSPRGISYEQYF
NA TRBD1 TRBJ2-2 TRBV28 TGTGCCAGCAGTTTATCAAAGGACAGGGGGCGAATTGGGCTGTTTTTT CASSLSKDRGRIGLFF
few TRBD2 TRBJ2-3 TRBV4-1 TGCGCCAGCAGCCAAGGAGGGATTAGCGGGAGTAAGGGTGATACGCAGTATTTT CASSQGGISGSKGDTQYF
NA TRBD2 TRBJ2-3 TRBV7-9 TGTGCCAGCGGACTAGCGGGAATCGCAGATACGCAGTATTTT CASGLAGIADTQYF
NA NA TRBJ2-3 TRBV7-8 TGTGCCAGCAAGGCCGGAGATACGCAGTATTTT CASKAGDTQYF